The 30 T cell receptor beta chains presented below share a single source sample, sequenced in a study of blood T cells in healthy people across ages. A second PCR of 7 to 11 cycles used a sample-barcoded 5' primer and a J-beta primer mix. MiXCR, applied by TCRdb to the 5' RACE reads, yields one record per CDR3 protein. The data show 850,000 to 1,300,000 distinct CDR3 sequences, with under 45% seen just once and approximately 17% held by the top ten. The sequencing input was blood. These receptors were obtained from a woman aged 55-70 years in good health.

In regard to this clonotype: One base away lies a much larger clone, so this may be a sequencing read error. The rearrangement uses TRBV20-1 and TRBJ1-5, with D possibly being TRBD1 (6 bases). Germline assignment: CDR1 DFQATT and CDR2 SNEGSKA (reference sequence). CDR3 length: 13 amino acids. The CDR3 region has the DNA TGCAGTGCTAGAGGTTACGGGGGCGGGCCCCGGCATTTT. It yields the protein CSARGYGGGPRHF.

There are a few counts of this clonotype. The chain uses TRBV11-2 and TRBJ2-5, with a possible D match to TRBD2 (6 bases). CDR1 SGHAT and CDR2 FQNNGV come from the germline V gene. V dropped 5 bases and J dropped 2 bases, with 12 bases sitting between them. There are 14 residues in the CDR3. CDR3 residues: CASSRGTHQETQYF. In DNA, the CDR3 is TGTGCCAGCAGCCGCGGGACCCATCAAGAGACCCAGTACTTC.

The chain couples TRBV20-1 to TRBJ1-5, with D possibly TRBD1 on 6 matching bases. Germline CDR1 DFQATT, CDR2 SNEGSKA (reference sequence). The CDR3 contains 15 residues. Trimming took 3 bases from V and 3 from J, leaving 15 bases between them. The chain's CDR3 is CSASGAGVFNQPQHF. The CDR3 coding sequence is TGCAGTGCTAGTGGGGCAGGGGTTTTCAATCAGCCCCAGCATTTT.

This chain joins TRBV20-1 and TRBJ2-3; 14 positions agree with TRBD2. Germline CDR1 is DFQATT and CDR2 is SNEGSKA (reference sequence). CDR3 length equals 16 residues. Trimming removed 4 bases from V and 4 bases from J; junction bases left unmatched: 7. The CDR3 is CSATRLAGGPADTQYF. The CDR3 nucleotides read TGCAGTGCTACCCGACTAGCGGGAGGGCCCGCAGATACGCAGTATTTT.

The V and J genes are TRBV5-1 and TRBJ1-2, with unresolved D. The germline V gene encodes CDR1 SGHRS and CDR2 YFSETQ. CDR3 length equals 18 residues. The V gene lost 2 bases and the J gene lost 4 bases, with 24 bases spanning the gap. In DNA, the CDR3 is TGCGCCAGCAGCTTACCGTGGAGATCTCGACGCTATCGCTATGGCTACACCTTC. This translates into CASSLPWRSRRYRYGYTF.

This clonotype has more than one count but fewer than ten. This chain links TRBV29-1 with TRBJ1-2; 8 bases align to TRBD1. After removal of 1 base from V and 2 bases from J, the junction contained 9 bases not matched to a gene. Germline V gene lookup returns CDR1 SQVTM and CDR2 ANQGSEA. This CDR3 spans 16 amino acids. The CDR3 nucleotides are TGCAGCGTTGAAGGGTGGACAGGGCGAGACAACTATGGCTACACCTTC. Encoded protein: CSVEGWTGRDNYGYTF.

The V gene is TRBV27, the J gene TRBJ2-1; D remains unclear. The germline V and J ends were trimmed by 1 base and 5 bases, with 9 bases remaining between them. This CDR3 region has 14 residues. The germline V gene encodes CDR1 MNHEY and CDR2 SMNVEV (reference sequence). The CDR3 DNA follows: TGTGCCAGCAGTTTATATCTAAACCACAATGAGCAGTTCTTC. As protein: CASSLYLNHNEQFF.

The rearrangement links TRBV28 to TRBJ2-1; a possible D gene is TRBD1 (6 bases). The CDR3 sequence is 15 residues long. V lost 1 base to trimming and J lost 5 bases, with 12 bases between them. CDR1 MDHEN and CDR2 SYDVKM come from the germline V gene. The CDR3 region has the DNA TGTGCCAGCAGTTTATTAGGGACAAGGGACAATGAGCAGTTCTTC. Encoded protein: CASSLLGTRDNEQFF. The whole variable domain, remainder taken from reference TRBV28 and TRBJ2-1, is DVKVTQSSRYLVKRTGEKVFLECVQDMDHENMFWYRQDPGLGLRLIYFSYDVKMKEKGDIPEGYSVSREKKERFSLILESASTNQTSMYLCASSLLGTRDNEQFFGPGTRLTVL.

V is TRBV10-3 and J is TRBJ2-3; D ambiguous. Per the germline V gene, CDR1 is ENHRY and CDR2 is SYGVKD. This CDR3 has 14 amino acids. V dropped 6 bases and J dropped 1 base, with 11 bases sitting between them. CDR3 nucleotides: TGTGCCATCAGCCGAGTCATGGGCACAGATACGCAGTATTTT. Protein sequence: CAISRVMGTDTQYF.

This clonotype was observed a few times. This chain uses TRBV7-2 with TRBJ2-5, with 12 bases lining up with TRBD2. J gave up 11 bases and V 5 bases, and 12 bases lay outside the gene matches. In germline, CDR1 is SGHTA, CDR2 FQGNSA. The CDR3 covers 15 residues. The CDR3 loop is CASSARLAGATEQYF. CDR3 sequence (DNA): TGTGCCAGCAGCGCCCGACTAGCGGGGGCTACAGAGCAGTACTTC.

V and J are TRBV20-1 and TRBJ1-1; D remains unclear. Germline lookup yields CDR1 DFQATT and CDR2 SNEGSKA (reference sequence). Trimming shortened V by 6 bases and J by 4 bases, and 6 bases separated the two germline ends. The CDR3 covers 10 residues. The CDR3 loop reads CSAGTTEAFF. The CDR3 DNA reads as TGCAGTGCCGGTACCACTGAAGCTTTCTTT.

The genes are TRBV3-1 and TRBJ1-2; the D is unclear. CDR1 is LGHDT, CDR2 YNNKEL, per germline (reference sequence). This CDR3 comprises 14 residues. V was shortened by 0 bases and J by 2 bases, with 7 bases between the two germline ends. The CDR3 spells CASSQEYENYGYTF. DNA of the CDR3: TGTGCCAGCAGCCAAGAATACGAAAACTATGGCTACACCTTC.

The chain is built from TRBV10-3 and TRBJ2-3; D not resolved. CDR3 length: 15 residues. V shed 0 bases and J shed 3 bases, with 10 bases lying between them. Germline-derived CDR1 and CDR2 are ENHRY and SYGVKD. For the CDR3, the DNA is TGTGCCATCAGTGAGTCAAGGGCTGGGACAGATACGCAGTATTTT. Protein product: CAISESRAGTDTQYF.

For this clonotype: A clone one base away is much larger, so this may be a read error. The chain couples TRBV29-1 to TRBJ2-4; 9 bases line up with TRBD1. The J call may be wrong; the DNA end is better matched by TRBJ2-5. CDR3 length: 13 amino acids. Per germline, CDR1 SQVTM and CDR2 ANQGSEA. CDR3 DNA: TGCAGCGTTGTACAGGGGGCTTCGGTGACCCAGTACTTC. This sequence encodes CSVVQGASVTQYF.

This clonotype was detected ten times or more. The chain is built from TRBV11-1 and TRBJ2-1; no firm D call. This CDR3 comprises 13 residues. CDR1 is SGHAT, CDR2 FQDESV, per germline (reference sequence). Trimming pared 3 bases from V and 5 bases from J, leaving 8 bases between. CDR3 nucleotide sequence: TGTGCCAGCAGCTTTGAGCAAGACAATGAGCAGTTCTTC. Its translation: CASSFEQDNEQFF.

This CDR3 is CSAGRRGTSGSKRFF. The DNA for the CDR3 is TGCAGTGCTGGGAGGCGCGGGACTAGCGGGAGTAAGCGGTTCTTC. The gene calls are TRBV20-1 and TRBJ2-1; 14 bases are a match to TRBD2. Per the germline V gene, CDR1 is DFQATT and CDR2 is SNEGSKA (reference sequence). With V trimmed by 5 bases and J by 15 bases, 15 bases remained unmatched. The CDR3 extends over 15 amino acids.

The chain carries TRBV5-6 and TRBJ1-4; the D is unclear. Germline assignment: CDR1 SGHDT and CDR2 YYEEEE. Trimming stripped 3 bases from V and 4 bases from J, with 16 bases between. This CDR3 has 16 residues. The CDR3 loop is CASSSKTRRGNEKLFF. The DNA of the CDR3 is TGTGCCAGCAGCTCCAAGACCCGCCGGGGTAATGAAAAACTGTTTTTT.

This sequence joins TRBV5-1 and TRBJ1-2; possibly TRBD1 for D (5 bases). This CDR3 is built from 14 residues. V was clipped by 4 bases and J by 4 bases, with 14 bases between them. Per the germline V gene, CDR1 is SGHRS and CDR2 is YFSETQ. DNA of the CDR3: TGCGCCAGCAGCGTGGATGGGGGAGGCTATGGCTACACCTTC. Its translation is CASSVDGGGYGYTF.

This chain uses TRBV27 with TRBJ2-4; D is undetermined. Germline CDR1 and CDR2: MNHEY and SMNVEV (reference sequence). The CDR3 extends over 13 amino acids. Deletions cut 6 bases from V and 3 bases from J, with 9 bases between. The CDR3 protein is CASRTWDKNIQYF. For the CDR3, the DNA is TGTGCCAGCAGAACCTGGGACAAAAACATTCAGTACTTC.

The table lists this clonotype with a few counts. This rearrangement joins TRBV12-3 or TRBV12-4 to TRBJ2-3; 14 nucleotides line up with TRBD2. The CDR3 runs 16 residues. Germline trimming cut 7 bases from V and 5 bases from J; bases unmatched to any gene: 8. The CDR3 bases are TGTGCCAGCACCCAGACTAGCGGGAGGGCGGGAGATACGCAGTATTTT. Translating it yields CASTQTSGRAGDTQYF.

J is TRBJ2-7 and V is TRBV7-2; TRBD2 aligns across 8 bases. V shed 5 bases, J shed 0 bases, and the junction held 12 bases outside the gene matches. Germline CDR1 SGHTA, CDR2 FQGNSA. This CDR3 is 17 amino acids long. The CDR3 loop reads CASSPGGGRANSYEQYF. DNA for the CDR3: TGTGCCAGCAGCCCGGGAGGGGGGCGGGCTAACTCCTACGAGCAGTACTTC.

The CDR3 DNA sequence: TGTGCCAGCAGCATGAGCGGCCAAAGCTCCTACGAGCAGTACTTC. Residues: CASSMSGQSSYEQYF. The V gene is TRBV7-8, the J gene TRBJ2-7, with D perhaps matching TRBD2 (5 bases). CDR1 is SGHVS and CDR2 is FQNEAQ in the germline V gene. The V and J ends lost 5 bases and 0 bases respectively, with 14 bases between them. The CDR3 totals 15 residues.

This chain joins TRBV9 and TRBJ2-3, with 11 bases fitting TRBD2. Germline loops: CDR1 SGDLS, CDR2 YYNGEE. The CDR3 length is 15 residues. The V segment lost 6 bases and the J segment 0 bases; nucleotides outside the gene matches: 3. CDR3 sequence: CASKLAGASTDTQYF. CDR3 bases: TGTGCCAGCAAACTAGCGGGGGCTAGCACAGATACGCAGTATTTT.

This clonotype appeared a single time. V usage is TRBV9 and J usage is TRBJ2-7; 9 positions match TRBD2. The germline V gene encodes CDR1 SGDLS and CDR2 YYNGEE. This CDR3 spans 18 amino acids. The junction had 10 bases not matched to a gene; V was cut back by 0 bases and J by 0 bases. The CDR3 region is CASSVGLAGPSLSYEQYF. The CDR3 bases are TGTGCCAGCAGCGTAGGGCTAGCGGGACCATCCCTCTCCTACGAGCAGTACTTC. Full variable domain (rest looked up from reference TRBV9 and TRBJ2-7): DSGVTQTPKHLITATGQRVTLRCSPRSGDLSVYWYQQSLDQGLQFLIQYYNGEERAKGNILERFSAQQFPDLHSELNLSSLELGDSALYFCASSVGLAGPSLSYEQYFGPGTRLTVT.

The genes are TRBV2 and TRBJ1-5, with unresolved D. V lost 6 bases to trimming and J lost 1 base, with 13 bases between them. Germline V gene data show CDR1 as SNHLY and CDR2 as FYNNEI. The CDR3 totals 15 residues. The CDR3 DNA reads TGTGCCAGCAGCCCCGGTAGGACGAGCAATCAGCCCCAGCATTTT. Amino acid sequence: CASSPGRTSNQPQHF.

This clonotype appeared a few times. V and J are TRBV5-1 and TRBJ2-7; TRBD2 agrees at 7 bases. V was pared by 0 bases and J by 5 bases, with 8 bases of the junction left unmatched. This CDR3 comprises 15 residues. Germline loops: CDR1 SGHRS, CDR2 YFSETQ. CDR3 amino acids: CASSLATGLFNEQYF. The CDR3 region has the DNA TGCGCCAGCAGCTTGGCCACGGGACTATTCAACGAGCAGTACTTC.

V usage is TRBV20-1 and J usage is TRBJ2-2; 11 bases fit TRBD2. Germline CDR1 and CDR2: DFQATT and SNEGSKA (reference sequence). V shed 1 base, J shed 0 bases, and the junction held 4 bases outside the gene matches. The CDR3 consists of 17 residues. This chain's CDR3 is CSARVLLAGANTGELFF. CDR3 coding DNA: TGCAGTGCTAGAGTCTTACTAGCGGGGGCGAACACCGGGGAGCTGTTTTTT.

This clonotype has ten or more counts. This rearrangement joins TRBV18 to TRBJ2-7, with TRBD2 matching over 11 bases. The V gene's germline CDR1 is KGHSH and CDR2 LQKENI. V lost 3 bases and J lost 5; bases outside the gene matches: 3. The CDR3 runs 14 residues. The CDR3 DNA is TGTGCCAGCTCACCCTCGGGACTAGCGGACGAGCAGTACTTC. Protein: CASSPSGLADEQYF.

This chain uses TRBV9 with TRBJ2-1; 11 bases map to TRBD2. This CDR3 spans 16 amino acids. The V and J ends lost 4 bases and 7 bases, in that order; junction bases with no gene match: 10. Germline V CDR1 and CDR2: SGDLS, YYNGEE. CDR3 sequence reads: CASSSLAGGSGNEQFF. The CDR3 DNA sequence: TGTGCCAGCAGCTCCTTAGCGGGAGGGTCGGGGAATGAGCAGTTCTTC.

This clonotype was counted only a few times. The chain links TRBV10-1 to TRBJ1-5; maybe TRBD1 (6 bases). The V end lost 3 bases, the J end lost 7 bases, and 7 bases lay between the germline ends. The CDR3 length is 12 residues. Per germline, CDR1 WNHNN and CDR2 SYGVQD (reference sequence). DNA for the CDR3: TGCGCCAGCAGTGACGGGGGCCAGCCCCAGCATTTT. Translation: CASSDGGQPQHF.